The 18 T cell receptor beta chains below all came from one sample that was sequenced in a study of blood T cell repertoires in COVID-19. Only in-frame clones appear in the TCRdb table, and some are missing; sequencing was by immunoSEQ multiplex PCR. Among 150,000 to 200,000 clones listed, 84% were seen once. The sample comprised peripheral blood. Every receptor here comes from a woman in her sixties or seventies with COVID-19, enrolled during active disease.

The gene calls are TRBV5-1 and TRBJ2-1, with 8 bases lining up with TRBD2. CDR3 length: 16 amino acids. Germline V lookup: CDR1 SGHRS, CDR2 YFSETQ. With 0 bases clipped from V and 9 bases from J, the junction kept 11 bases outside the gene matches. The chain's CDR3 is CASSLVRAAGVGEQFF. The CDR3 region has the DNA TGCGCCAGCAGCTTGGTGCGGGCAGCGGGAGTAGGTGAGCAGTTCTTC.

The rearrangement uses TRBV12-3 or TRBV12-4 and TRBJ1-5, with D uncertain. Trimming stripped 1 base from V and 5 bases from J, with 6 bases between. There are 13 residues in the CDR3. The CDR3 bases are TGTGCCAGCAGTTTAGAGCGAGATCAGCCCCAGCATTTT. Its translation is CASSLERDQPQHF.

The CDR3, as DNA: TGCGCCAGCAAAACAACTAGCGGGGTGGGGTATGAGCAGTTCTTC. Protein sequence: CASKTTSGVGYEQFF. The genes are TRBV5-1 and TRBJ2-1; 10 nucleotides align to TRBD2. The CDR3 is 15 amino acids. Germline CDR1 and CDR2: SGHRS and YFSETQ. Trimming removed 6 bases from V and 8 bases from J; junction bases left unmatched: 11. Supplemented by reference TRBV5-1 and TRBJ2-1, the full variable domain reads KAGVTQTPRYLIKTRGQQVTLSCSPISGHRSVSWYQQTPGQGLQFLFEYFSETQRNKGNFPGRFSGRQFSNSRSEMNVSTLELGDSALYLCASKTTSGVGYEQFFGPGTRLTVL.

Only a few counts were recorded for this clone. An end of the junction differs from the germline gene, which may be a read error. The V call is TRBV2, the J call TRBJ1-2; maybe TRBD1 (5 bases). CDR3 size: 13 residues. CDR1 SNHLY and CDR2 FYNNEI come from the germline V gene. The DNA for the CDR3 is TGTGCCAGCAGTGTTGGAAGCGCCGGGAGGGGATACTTC. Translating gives CASSVGSAGRGYF.

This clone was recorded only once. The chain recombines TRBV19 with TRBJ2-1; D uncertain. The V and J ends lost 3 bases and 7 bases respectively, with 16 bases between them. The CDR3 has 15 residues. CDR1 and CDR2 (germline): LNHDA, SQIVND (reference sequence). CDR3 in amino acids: CASSMIQVYVNEQFF. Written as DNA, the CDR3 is TGTGCCAGTAGTATGATCCAGGTTTACGTTAATGAGCAGTTCTTC.

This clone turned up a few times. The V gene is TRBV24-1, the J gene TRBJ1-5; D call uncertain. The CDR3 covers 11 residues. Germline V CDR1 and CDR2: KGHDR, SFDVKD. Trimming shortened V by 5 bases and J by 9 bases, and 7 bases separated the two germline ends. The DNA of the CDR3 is TGTGCCACCAGTGCTTCCGGGCCCCAGCATTTT. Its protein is CATSASGPQHF.

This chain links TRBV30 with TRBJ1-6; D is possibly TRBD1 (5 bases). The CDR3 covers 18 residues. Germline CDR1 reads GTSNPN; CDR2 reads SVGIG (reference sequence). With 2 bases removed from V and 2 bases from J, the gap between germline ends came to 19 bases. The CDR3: CAWSPPGGSGAYNSPLHF. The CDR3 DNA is TGTGCCTGGAGTCCACCGGGGGGTTCCGGGGCCTATAATTCACCCCTCCACTTT.

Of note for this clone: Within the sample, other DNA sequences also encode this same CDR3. CDR3 nucleotide sequence: TGTGCCAGTAGTATACTAGGGGCAGCTAACACCGGGGAGCTGTTTTTT. It codes for CASSILGAANTGELFF. The chain carries TRBV19 and TRBJ2-2; a weak D match, TRBD1 (5 bases). The CDR3 consists of 16 residues. V was shortened by 2 bases and J by 2 bases, with 12 bases between the two germline ends. CDR1 is LNHDA, CDR2 SQIVND, per germline (reference sequence).

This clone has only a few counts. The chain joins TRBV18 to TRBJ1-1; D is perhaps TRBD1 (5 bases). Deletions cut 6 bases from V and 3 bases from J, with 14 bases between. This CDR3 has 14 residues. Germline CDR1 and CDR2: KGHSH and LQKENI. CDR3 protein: CASSAGGWDTEAFF. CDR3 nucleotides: TGTGCCAGCTCGGCGGGGGGATGGGACACTGAAGCTTTCTTT. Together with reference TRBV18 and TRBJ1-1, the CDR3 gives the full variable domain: NAGVMQNPRHLVRRRGQEARLRCSPMKGHSHVYWYRQLPEEGLKFMVYLQKENIIDESGMPKERFSAEFPKEGPSILRIQQVVRGDSAAYFCASSAGGWDTEAFFGQGTRLTVV.

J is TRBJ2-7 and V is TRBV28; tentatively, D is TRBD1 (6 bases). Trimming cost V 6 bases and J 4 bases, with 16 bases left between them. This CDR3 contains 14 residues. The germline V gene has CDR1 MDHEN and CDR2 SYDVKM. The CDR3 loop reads CASSTTDTGYEQYV. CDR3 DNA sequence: TGTGCCAGCAGCACTACCGACACAGGGTACGAGCAGTACGTC.

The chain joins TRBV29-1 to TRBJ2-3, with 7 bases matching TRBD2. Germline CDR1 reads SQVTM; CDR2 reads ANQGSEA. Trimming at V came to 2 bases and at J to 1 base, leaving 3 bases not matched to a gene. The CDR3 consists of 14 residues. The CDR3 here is CSVEIGRGTDTQYF. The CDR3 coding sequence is TGCAGCGTTGAAATTGGGAGGGGCACAGATACGCAGTATTTT.

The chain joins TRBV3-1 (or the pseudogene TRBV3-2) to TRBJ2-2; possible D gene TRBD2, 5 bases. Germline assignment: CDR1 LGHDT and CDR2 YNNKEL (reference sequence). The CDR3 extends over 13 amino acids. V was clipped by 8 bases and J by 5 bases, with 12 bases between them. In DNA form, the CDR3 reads TGTGCCAGCTCCGCGGGCGGGACCGGGGAGCTGTTTTTT. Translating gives CASSAGGTGELFF.

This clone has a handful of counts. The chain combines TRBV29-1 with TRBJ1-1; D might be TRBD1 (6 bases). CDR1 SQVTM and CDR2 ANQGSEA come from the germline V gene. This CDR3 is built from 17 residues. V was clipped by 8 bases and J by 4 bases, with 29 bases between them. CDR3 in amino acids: CSSTQHREVFSGTEAFF. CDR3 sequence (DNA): TGCAGCTCCACCCAACACAGGGAAGTGTTTAGTGGCACTGAAGCTTTCTTT.

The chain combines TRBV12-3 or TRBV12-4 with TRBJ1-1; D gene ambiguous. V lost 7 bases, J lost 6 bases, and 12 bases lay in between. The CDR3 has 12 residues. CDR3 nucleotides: TGTGCCAGCACTCAACGGGAGGCTGAAGCTTTCTTT. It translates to CASTQREAEAFF.

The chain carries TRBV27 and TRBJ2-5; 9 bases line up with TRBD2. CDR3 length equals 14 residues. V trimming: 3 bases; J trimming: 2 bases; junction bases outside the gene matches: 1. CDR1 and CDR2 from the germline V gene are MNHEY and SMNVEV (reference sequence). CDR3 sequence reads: CASSFAGGQETQYF. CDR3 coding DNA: TGTGCCAGCAGTTTTGCGGGAGGGCAAGAGACCCAGTACTTC.

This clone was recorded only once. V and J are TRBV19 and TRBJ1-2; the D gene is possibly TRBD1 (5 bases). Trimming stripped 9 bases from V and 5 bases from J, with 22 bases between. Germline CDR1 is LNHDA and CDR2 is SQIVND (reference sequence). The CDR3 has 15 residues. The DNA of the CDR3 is TGTGCCAGCAACATCCAGGGACTAAACCCGTATGGCTACACCTTC. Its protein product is CASNIQGLNPYGYTF.

CDR3 DNA: TGTGCCAGCAGCCCGGACAGGGTCAATAATGAAGCTTTCTTT. Amino acids: CASSPDRVNNEAFF. The V and J genes are TRBV5-6 and TRBJ1-1; 8 positions agree with TRBD1. The CDR3 extends over 14 amino acids. V gave up 4 bases and J gave up 7 bases; unmatched junction bases: 9. CDR1 is SGHDT, CDR2 YYEEEE, per germline. Together with reference TRBV5-6 and TRBJ1-1, the CDR3 gives the full variable domain: DAGVTQSPTHLIKTRGQQVTLRCSPKSGHDTVSWYQQALGQGPQFIFQYYEEEERQRGNFPDRFSGHQFPNYSSELNVNALLLGDSALYLCASSPDRVNNEAFFGQGTRLTVV.

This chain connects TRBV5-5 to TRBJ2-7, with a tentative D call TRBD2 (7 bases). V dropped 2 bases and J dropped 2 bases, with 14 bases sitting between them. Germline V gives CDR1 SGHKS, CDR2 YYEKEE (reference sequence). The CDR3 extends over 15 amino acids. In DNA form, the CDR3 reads TGTGCCAGCAGCTTATACAGGGAGGGTCCCTACGAGCAGTACGTC. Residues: CASSLYREGPYEQYV.